These 20 T cell receptor beta chains came from one sample sequenced in a study of STAT5B mutations in CD4+ large granular lymphocyte leukemia. Some clones are missing from TCRdb's copy, which holds only in-frame ones; the method was immunoSEQ multiplex PCR. The sample yields 30,000 or so clones, about 77% seen once. Input material: CD4+ T cells from blood buffy coats. These receptors were taken from a human donor in good health.

This clone was detected a few times. The J gene is TRBJ2-2, the V gene TRBV2; TRBD2 matches at 8 bases. V was clipped by 5 bases and J by 7 bases; unmatched bases: 6. CDR3 length equals 14 residues. Germline loops: CDR1 SNHLY, CDR2 FYNNEI. The CDR3 nucleotides read TGTGCCAGCAGTCCCTTTAGCGGGAACGGGGAGCTGTTTTTT. Protein product: CASSPFSGNGELFF. Based on the CDR3 plus reference TRBV2 and TRBJ2-2, the full variable domain is EPEVTQTPSHQVTQMGQEVILRCVPISNHLYFYWYRQILGQKVEFLVSFYNNEISEKSEIFDDQFSVERPDGSNFTLKIRSTKLEDSAMYFCASSPFSGNGELFFGEGSRLTVL.

The V gene is TRBV11-2, the J gene TRBJ1-2, with unresolved D. In germline, CDR1 is SGHAT, CDR2 FQNNGV. V shed 4 bases and J shed 4 bases, with 19 bases lying between them. CDR3 length: 16 amino acids. CDR3 coding DNA: TGTGCCAGCAGCTCCTCCGCTAGTCCAAGAGGCTATGGCTACACCTTC. This translates into CASSSSASPRGYGYTF. The variable domain in full, completed from reference TRBV11-2 and TRBJ1-2, reads EAGVAQSPRYKIIEKRQSVAFWCNPISGHATLYWYQQILGQGPKLLIQFQNNGVVDDSQLPKDRFSAERLKGVDSTLKIQPAKLEDSAVYLCASSSSASPRGYGYTFGSGTRLTVV.

V gene TRBV2 combines with J gene TRBJ2-5; possible D gene TRBD1, 6 bases. V was clipped by 4 bases and J by 0 bases, with 9 bases between them. The CDR3 is 14 residues long. Germline-derived CDR1 and CDR2 are SNHLY and FYNNEI. The CDR3 coding sequence is TGTGCCAGCAGTGTCGACAGGTACCAAGAGACCCAGTACTTC. Translating gives CASSVDRYQETQYF.

The J gene is TRBJ1-2, the V gene TRBV21-1. TRBV21-1 is designated a pseudogene. The CDR3 covers 16 residues. The CDR3 nucleotides read TGTGCCAGCAGCAAAGGTCTGGCAGCGGACGACTATGGCTACACCTTC. Translation gives CASSKGLAADDYGYTF.

The chain carries TRBV28 and TRBJ1-3; D unclear. Germline values: CDR1 MDHEN, CDR2 SYDVKM. This CDR3 has 12 residues. Deletions cut 7 bases from V and 0 bases from J, with 4 bases between. The CDR3 sequence is CASTTSGNTIYF. The CDR3 region has the DNA TGTGCCAGCACCACCTCTGGAAACACCATATATTTT.

The chain couples TRBV9 to TRBJ2-6; the D gene is possibly TRBD1 (6 bases). The germline V and J ends were trimmed by 0 bases and 3 bases, with 13 bases remaining between them. Germline CDR1 SGDLS, CDR2 YYNGEE. CDR3 size: 17 residues. Here the CDR3 DNA reads TGTGCCAGCAGCGTAGCCCATGACAGGTTTGGGGCCAACGTCCTGACTTTC. Protein sequence: CASSVAHDRFGANVLTF. The entire variable domain, with the rest obtained from reference TRBV9 and TRBJ2-6, is as follows: DSGVTQTPKHLITATGQRVTLRCSPRSGDLSVYWYQQSLDQGLQFLIQYYNGEERAKGNILERFSAQQFPDLHSELNLSSLELGDSALYFCASSVAHDRFGANVLTFGAGSRLTVL.

V usage is TRBV7-2 and J usage is TRBJ1-2; TRBD1 matches 7 bases. The germline V gene encodes CDR1 SGHTA and CDR2 FQGNSA. CDR3 length: 11 residues. V lost 5 bases, J lost 8 bases, and 2 bases stayed unmatched. DNA of the CDR3: TGTGCCAGCAGCACGGGACAGGGCTACACCTTC. It specifies CASSTGQGYTF.

This clone has just one count. The J gene is TRBJ2-2, the V gene TRBV29-1; TRBD1 matches at 7 bases. Germline CDR1 reads SQVTM; CDR2 reads ANQGSEA. This CDR3 spans 13 amino acids. J lost 1 base, V lost 6 bases, and 2 bases had no gene match. The CDR3 region is CSVGTVNTGELFF. The DNA of the CDR3 is TGCAGCGTCGGGACAGTGAACACCGGGGAGCTGTTTTTT.

The genes are TRBV5-5 and TRBJ2-7; D is perhaps TRBD1 (6 bases). Germline V gene sequence: CDR1 SGHKS, CDR2 YYEKEE (reference sequence). There are 15 residues in the CDR3. V was pared by 3 bases and J by 2 bases, with 15 bases between. The CDR3 DNA sequence: TGTGCCAGCAGCTCCACCGGGACAACAACCTACGAGCAGTACTTC. Its translation: CASSSTGTTTYEQYF.

This clone was seen a single time. The gene calls are TRBV6-1 and TRBJ2-7; 8 bases are shared with TRBD2. CDR1 is MNHNS, CDR2 SASEGT, per germline. The CDR3 extends over 15 amino acids. Trimming removed 8 bases from V and 1 base from J; junction bases left unmatched: 10. The CDR3 loop is CASGFLSGMSYEQYF. Written as DNA, the CDR3 is TGTGCCAGCGGGTTCCTTAGCGGGATGTCCTACGAGCAGTACTTC.

The chain joins TRBV27 to TRBJ2-1, with 7 bases aligning to TRBD1. Germline assignment: CDR1 MNHEY and CDR2 SMNVEV (reference sequence). CDR3 length equals 13 residues. V lost 6 bases and J lost 2; bases outside the gene matches: 1. Written as DNA, the CDR3 is TGTGCCAGCAGAGACAGGGCCTACAATGAGCAGTTCTTC. This codes for CASRDRAYNEQFF.

The chain joins TRBV10-3 to TRBJ2-2; 10 bases line up with TRBD2. CDR1 is ENHRY and CDR2 is SYGVKD in the germline V gene. CDR3 length: 16 amino acids. Trimming took 2 bases from V and 4 from J; bases not matched to a gene: 4. CDR3 region: CAISELAGVVTGELFF. CDR3 DNA sequence: TGTGCCATCAGTGAGCTAGCGGGAGTCGTCACCGGGGAGCTGTTTTTT.

This chain links TRBV18 with TRBJ1-1; TRBD1 might be the D (6 bases). Trimming removed 1 base at V and 3 bases at J, with 15 bases between. Germline CDR1 and CDR2: KGHSH and LQKENI. The CDR3 length is 16 residues. The CDR3 DNA reads as TGTGCCAGCTCACCACTCAGCCCGCAGGGGTACACTGAAGCTTTCTTT. Protein: CASSPLSPQGYTEAFF.

This clone has only one observation. The chain couples TRBV2 to TRBJ1-2; D is perhaps TRBD1 (6 bases). Germline values: CDR1 SNHLY, CDR2 FYNNEI. The CDR3 is made up of 11 amino acids. With 5 bases removed from V and 9 bases from J, the gap between germline ends came to 10 bases. CDR3 in DNA: TGTGCCAGCAGTTACAGGGTGAGCTACACCTTC. It is translated as CASSYRVSYTF.

This clone showed up just once. The rearrangement links TRBV6-5 to TRBJ1-4; no clear D. There are 16 residues in the CDR3. The V end lost 2 bases, the J end lost 8 bases, and 18 bases lay between the germline ends. CDR1 is MNHEY and CDR2 is SVGAGI in the germline V gene. The DNA for the CDR3 is TGTGCCAGCAGTTACCAATCGGCAGCACTTAGGGAAAAACTGTTTTTT. Protein sequence: CASSYQSAALREKLFF.

The chain employs TRBV29-1 and TRBJ2-3; TRBD2 aligns across 9 bases. Germline V CDR1 and CDR2: SQVTM, ANQGSEA. The CDR3 covers 15 residues. Trimming removed 4 bases from V and 4 bases from J; junction bases left unmatched: 9. The CDR3 nucleotides read TGCAGCGTTGGTGGGCGGGGGGGGGCCCCAGATACGCAGTATTTT. It is translated as CSVGGRGGAPDTQYF.

This clone was recorded once. The chain recombines TRBV5-6 with TRBJ2-5, with 7 bases lining up with TRBD1. CDR1 and CDR2 from the germline V gene are SGHDT and YYEEEE. CDR3 length: 15 amino acids. Trimming took 3 bases from V and 3 from J; bases not matched to a gene: 8. Written as DNA, the CDR3 is TGTGCCAGCAGCTCCTCCAGGACAGGAAAAGAGACCCAGTACTTC. Translation: CASSSSRTGKETQYF.

V is TRBV19 and J is TRBJ1-5; D is uncertain. The CDR3 is 17 amino acids. V gave up 6 bases and J gave up 6 bases, with 24 bases separating them. Per the germline V gene, CDR1 is LNHDA and CDR2 is SQIVND (reference sequence). The CDR3 sequence is CASSDPRSGLGAQPQHF. CDR3 bases: TGTGCCAGTAGCGATCCTCGTAGTGGGTTGGGAGCTCAGCCCCAGCATTTT.

The chain has TRBV5-1 and TRBJ1-3, with D possibly matching TRBD1 (5 bases). This CDR3 spans 14 amino acids. V was clipped by 0 bases and J by 4 bases, with 8 bases between them. The germline gives CDR1 SGHRS, CDR2 YFSETQ. In nucleotides, the CDR3 is TGCGCCAGCAGCTTGGCAGGGTTAGGAAACACCATATATTTT. Protein sequence: CASSLAGLGNTIYF.

This chain connects TRBV6-5 to TRBJ2-7, with D perhaps TRBD1 or TRBD2 (5 bases each). Trimming stripped 2 bases from V and 4 bases from J, with 15 bases between. CDR1 and CDR2 (germline): MNHEY, SVGAGI. The CDR3 has 15 amino acids. The CDR3 loop is CASSYIGTSGYEQYF. CDR3 coding DNA: TGTGCCAGCAGTTACATCGGGACCTCGGGGTACGAGCAGTACTTC.